This passage covers 17 T cell receptor beta chains from one sample sequenced in a study of T cell responses to AZD1222 COVID-19 vaccine. Repertoires were generated with immunoSEQ multiplex PCR, while TCRdb's copy carries only in-frame clones and drops some. The sample has tens of thousands of clones; roughly nine tenths are singletons. The material sequenced was peripheral blood, taken on day 0 of AZD1222 vaccination. The receptors come from an adult in good health.

This clone was found once. V is TRBV11-2 and J is TRBJ2-7; maybe TRBD2 (6 bases). Germline-derived CDR1 and CDR2 are SGHAT and FQNNGV. Trimming shortened V by 5 bases and J by 3 bases, and 11 bases separated the two germline ends. This CDR3 is 13 amino acids long. Written as DNA, the CDR3 is TGTGCCAGCAGCCTCGGGACTTACTACGAGCAGTACTTC. It encodes CASSLGTYYEQYF.

The rearrangement uses TRBV7-2 and TRBJ1-6; D not resolved. Trimming stripped 5 bases from V and 7 bases from J, with 15 bases between. Germline V gives CDR1 SGHTA, CDR2 FQGNSA. This CDR3 region has 15 residues. The DNA for the CDR3 is TGTGCCAGCAGCCTAGGCCCTTTCGGGAATTCACCCCTCCACTTT. Its protein is CASSLGPFGNSPLHF.

This clone was detected only once. The V call is TRBV6-5, the J call TRBJ1-1, with D maybe TRBD1 (5 bases). This CDR3 is built from 12 residues. CDR1 MNHEY and CDR2 SVGAGI come from the germline V gene. Trimming left V 2 bases short and J 8 bases short, with 9 bases between. The CDR3 region has the DNA TGTGCCAGCAGTTACACACCAGGGGAAGCTTTCTTT. Translated, it gives CASSYTPGEAFF.

The genes are TRBV30 and TRBJ1-2; no clear D. V shed 2 bases and J shed 8 bases, with 15 bases lying between them. This CDR3 comprises 13 residues. CDR1 and CDR2 from the germline V gene are GTSNPN and SVGIG (reference sequence). In DNA, the CDR3 is TGTGCCTGGAGTTCCTCGACCCGAGAGGGCTACACCTTC. Amino acid sequence: CAWSSSTREGYTF.

The V call is TRBV24-1, the J call TRBJ1-5; D unresolved. Germline CDR1 is KGHDR and CDR2 is SFDVKD. There are 13 residues in the CDR3. V lost 4 bases and J 4 bases, leaving 7 bases between the germline ends. The CDR3 bases are TGTGCCACCAGTGAGACCGGAAATCAGCCCCAGCATTTT. This translates into CATSETGNQPQHF.

This clone came up once. The chain has TRBV28 and TRBJ2-7; 8 bases agree with TRBD2. The junction had 9 bases not matched to a gene; V was cut back by 6 bases and J by 5 bases. The CDR3 has 14 residues. The germline CDR1 and CDR2 sequences are MDHEN and SYDVKM. The chain's CDR3 is CASRIAGSGHEQYF. The CDR3 DNA is TGTGCCAGCAGAATAGCGGGATCGGGGCACGAGCAGTACTTC. The whole variable domain, filled in from reference TRBV28 and TRBJ2-7, reads DVKVTQSSRYLVKRTGEKVFLECVQDMDHENMFWYRQDPGLGLRLIYFSYDVKMKEKGDIPEGYSVSREKKERFSLILESASTNQTSMYLCASRIAGSGHEQYFGPGTRLTVT.

This chain joins TRBV10-3 and TRBJ1-1; D not resolved. The ends were cut back, 2 bases at V and 4 bases at J, with 14 bases in the middle. Germline V CDR1 and CDR2: ENHRY, SYGVKD. This CDR3 comprises 15 residues. The CDR3 DNA follows: TGTGCCATCAGTGAGCCCGGGATAGGGAGCACTGAAGCTTTCTTT. Amino acid sequence: CAISEPGIGSTEAFF.

This clone was seen only once. V gene TRBV5-1 combines with J gene TRBJ1-6; 8 nucleotides line up with TRBD1. The CDR3 extends over 15 amino acids. The V and J ends lost 2 bases and 9 bases, in that order; junction bases with no gene match: 7. CDR1 and CDR2 from the germline V gene are SGHRS and YFSETQ. The CDR3 is CASSFRGLVLSPLHF. The CDR3, as DNA: TGCGCCAGCAGCTTCAGGGGGCTCGTCCTTTCACCCCTCCACTTT.

This clone was seen only a few times. The rearrangement uses TRBV27 and TRBJ2-1; unclear D gene. V shed 3 bases and J shed 6 bases, with 9 bases lying between them. The V gene's germline CDR1 is MNHEY and CDR2 SMNVEV (reference sequence). The CDR3 contains 13 residues. Written as DNA, the CDR3 is TGTGCCAGCAGTTTCGGTGGAACCAATGAGCAGTTCTTC. Protein product: CASSFGGTNEQFF.

The V and J genes are TRBV6-5 and TRBJ1-5, with D tentatively TRBD1 (6 bases). CDR3 size: 16 residues. Germline V gene data show CDR1 as MNHEY and CDR2 as SVGAGI. Trimming left V 0 bases short and J 7 bases short, with 16 bases between. The CDR3 here is CASSYSWTAPGQPQHF. Here the CDR3 DNA reads TGTGCCAGCAGTTACTCCTGGACAGCCCCCGGGCAGCCCCAGCATTTT.

The chain has TRBV15 and TRBJ1-3, with unresolved D. Trimming took off 0 bases at V and 9 bases at J, with 18 bases between the two ends. There are 16 residues in the CDR3. CDR1 is LNHNV and CDR2 is YYDKDF in the germline V gene (reference sequence). For the CDR3, the DNA is TGTGCCACCAGCAGAGATGGCACAGATCACGGAGGCACCATATATTTT. It codes for CATSRDGTDHGGTIYF.

This chain connects TRBV6-2 or TRBV6-3 to TRBJ2-3; TRBD1 or TRBD2 may be the D gene (6 bases each). Germline loops: CDR1 MNHEY, CDR2 SVGEGT. V was cut by 5 bases and J by 1 base, with 16 bases left in between. The CDR3 is 16 residues long. The CDR3, as DNA: TGTGCCAGCAGTCTGACCGGGGGCGAAGGCACAGATACGCAGTATTTT. This gives the protein CASSLTGGEGTDTQYF.

V is TRBV15 and J is TRBJ2-5, with 9 bases fitting TRBD1. The CDR3 spans 16 residues. The V and J ends lost 1 base and 9 bases, in that order; junction bases with no gene match: 12. Germline CDR1 and CDR2: LNHNV and YYDKDF (reference sequence). CDR3 coding DNA: TGTGCCACCAGCAGAGGGACAGGGGCAAGAGAGAAGGCCCAGTACTTC. It codes for CATSRGTGAREKAQYF. Looking up the rest from reference TRBV15 and TRBJ2-5 gives the full variable domain: DAMVIQNPRYQVTQFGKPVTLSCSQTLNHNVMYWYQQKSSQAPKLLFHYYDKDFNNEADTPDNFQSRRPNTSFCFLDIRSPGLGDTAMYLCATSRGTGAREKAQYFGPGTRLLVL.

This chain links TRBV5-6 with TRBJ2-1, with D unresolved. Germline CDR1 SGHDT, CDR2 YYEEEE. This CDR3 is built from 15 residues. Trimming cost V 0 bases and J 2 bases, with 9 bases left between them. CDR3 sequence reads: CASSLGEVAYNEQFF. DNA for the CDR3: TGTGCCAGCAGCTTGGGAGAAGTCGCCTACAATGAGCAGTTCTTC.

The chain couples TRBV27 to TRBJ1-3; no clear D gene. Germline values: CDR1 MNHEY, CDR2 SMNVEV (reference sequence). CDR3 length: 16 amino acids. The ends were cut back, 1 base at V and 0 bases at J, with 10 bases in the middle. CDR3 protein: CASSLWLRDSGNTIYF. The CDR3 nucleotides are TGTGCCAGCAGTTTATGGCTCCGGGACTCTGGAAACACCATATATTTT.

The chain is built from TRBV5-6 and TRBJ1-2; D ambiguous. Trimming took off 4 bases at V and 5 bases at J, with 12 bases between the two ends. From germline, CDR1 is SGHDT and CDR2 YYEEEE. This CDR3 has 13 amino acids. CDR3 in amino acids: CASSAPDNYGYTF. In DNA form, the CDR3 reads TGTGCCAGCAGCGCACCTGACAATTATGGCTACACCTTC.

The chain uses TRBV10-3 and TRBJ1-1, with a possible D match to TRBD1 (6 bases). Deletions cut 0 bases from V and 5 bases from J, with 16 bases between. The V gene's germline CDR1 is ENHRY and CDR2 SYGVKD. The CDR3 runs 16 residues. CDR3 loop: CAISESYSGAWTEAFF. CDR3 sequence (DNA): TGTGCCATCAGTGAGTCCTATTCGGGGGCGTGGACTGAAGCTTTCTTT.